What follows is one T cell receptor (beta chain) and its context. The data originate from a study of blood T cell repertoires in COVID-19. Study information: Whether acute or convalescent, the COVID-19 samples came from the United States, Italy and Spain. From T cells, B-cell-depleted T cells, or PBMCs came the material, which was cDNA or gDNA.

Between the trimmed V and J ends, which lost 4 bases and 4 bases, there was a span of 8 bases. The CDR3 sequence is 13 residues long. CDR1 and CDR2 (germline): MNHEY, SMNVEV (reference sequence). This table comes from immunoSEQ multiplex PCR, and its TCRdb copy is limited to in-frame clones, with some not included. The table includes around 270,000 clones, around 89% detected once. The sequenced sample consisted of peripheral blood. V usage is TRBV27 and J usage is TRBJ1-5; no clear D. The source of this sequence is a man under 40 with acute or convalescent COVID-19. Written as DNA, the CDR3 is TGTGCCAGCAGTTATTATGTGAATCAGCCCCAGCATTTT. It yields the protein CASSYYVNQPQHF.